Here is one TCR beta chain with its context. The protocol was immunoSEQ multiplex PCR, while the TCRdb copy is restricted to in-frame clones and leaves out a portion. The sample has a few hundred thousand clones; around 96% are singletons. This record belongs to a study of shared clonotypes between healthy human individuals. Sequenced: memory CD8+ T cells sorted from blood. Subset: CD45RO+ cells pooled with CCR7-negative TemRA cells. This receptor was identified in a man aged 25-45 years in good health.

DNA for the CDR3: TGTGCCAGCAGTATTACAGGGGGCGCCCCGGACGAGCAGTACTTC. Its protein product is CASSITGGAPDEQYF. This chain joins TRBV6-5 and TRBJ2-7, with 9 nucleotides matching TRBD1. CDR1 is MNHEY and CDR2 is SVGAGI in the germline V gene. V lost 5 bases and J lost 5; bases outside the gene matches: 10. The CDR3 contains 15 residues.